The clone carrying this T cell receptor (beta chain) was counted once. This record belongs to a study of blood T cell repertoires in COVID-19. Study context: Whether acute or convalescent, the COVID-19 samples came from the United States, Italy and Spain.

Trimming stripped 6 bases from V and 4 bases from J, with 15 bases between. Germline V gene sequence: CDR1 MNHEY, CDR2 SMNVEV (reference sequence). The CDR3 runs to 14 residues. The data were produced by immunoSEQ multiplex PCR, yet TCRdb's version contains in-frame clones alone and is incomplete. Here the sample spans 130,000 to 150,000 clones, around 82% being singletons. V and J are TRBV27 and TRBJ1-1; D possibly corresponds to TRBD1 (5 bases). The clonotype comes from a human donor with acute or convalescent COVID-19. The donor label of this sample is uncertain. The specimen was peripheral blood. Here the CDR3 reads CASSDSGRVTEAFF. The DNA of the CDR3 is TGTGCCAGCAGCGACTCCGGCAGGGTCACTGAAGCTTTCTTT.